This T cell receptor beta chain is drawn from a study of T cell clonotyping in hematopoietic cell transplantation. Findings and caveats of the study: Recipient TCR diversity dropped after transplant; expanded clonotypes rose from day 30 to 180. At the given depth, recipient repertoires were over 95% de novo clonotypes. CD4 and CD8 repertoire contributions could not be separated without sorting. Broader posttransplant TCR repertoire diversity was predicted by graft donor and pretransplant recipient Inverse Simpson Index values.

Using immunoSEQ multiplex PCR, the repertoire was profiled, and TCRdb retains in-frame clones only, with some absent. The table shows roughly 40,000 clones, with 94% occurring only once. Remarks on this clone: Its antigen is undetermined.

The CDR3 covers 13 residues. With 4 bases removed from V and 1 base from J, the gap between germline ends came to 7 bases. CDR1 is SGHTA and CDR2 is FQGTGA in the germline V gene. The sequencing input was peripheral blood mononuclear cells. This chain uses TRBV7-3 with TRBJ1-1; maybe TRBD1 (5 bases). This receptor was taken from a woman in her fifties or sixties in good health. Some clones in this sample may be carry-over from other donors' samples. DNA for the CDR3: TGTGCCAGCAGCTACCAGGGGAACACTGAAGCTTTCTTT. As protein: CASSYQGNTEAFF.